Described below is a single T cell receptor (beta chain) sequence and its context. This clone was observed once. The antigen this receptor binds is unknown. Per-base quality was not reported, and no clone a single base away is much larger than it. Whole blood was collected in K2EDTA tubes by collaborating institutions according to the institutions' own protocols. For TCRbeta analysis, collaborators shipped samples in one of three forms: frozen whole blood, isolated PBMCs, or DNA extracted from either of those sample types. The data belong to a study of blood T cell repertoires in COVID-19 (dated by TCRdb to between 2020 and 2021). Concerning the study at large: Samples covering the acute and convalescent phases of COVID-19 were provided by collaborators in the United States, Italy and Spain. The material from the prospective study consisted of cDNA or gDNA derived from T cells, B-cell-depleted T cells, or PBMCs. Deeply sampled blood TCRbeta repertoires from subjects exposed to, actively infected with, or recovered from COVID-19 were included in the dataset. The repertoires were made available in a free public database intended to serve as a resource for research on the immune response to SARS-CoV-2. The samples were drawn from the first 160 participants of the ongoing ImmuneRACE study and from some 1,300 subjects provided by 6 global collaborators. A de-identified subject ID, COVID-19 status, age in years and sex were almost always included in the sample metadata. Where available, HLA class I and class II types were obtained from metadata supplied by the sample provider rather than from assay-based typing.

General conclusions and limits of the study: The amount of clinical and demographic metadata varied by source and participant and was provided uncurated.

The germline V gene encodes CDR1 SGHNT and CDR2 YYREEE (reference sequence). V has 3 bases trimmed and J has 15 bases trimmed; junction bases matching no gene number 13. Including cysteine and phenylalanine, the CDR3 has 15 amino acids. The sequence is cut down to CDR3 DNA, 45 bases in frame from base 1. TCRbeta CDR3 regions were amplified from genomic DNA by means of the immunoSEQ Assay, a bias-controlled multiplex PCR. As for the authors' bioinformatics: The number of nucleated cells in each sample was estimated by amplification of reference gene primers within the assay. Sequence reads were collapsed and filtered to measure the absolute abundance of every unique TCRbeta CDR3 rearrangement. For each sample, productive Simpson clonality was calculated by taking the square root of Simpson's diversity index across productive rearrangements. TCRdb's version of the immuneACCESS table is confined to in-frame rearrangements and falls short of the full clone set. An unresolved V gene accounts for under half of the shortfall where checked; the remainder is of unknown origin. The DNA was the basis for D and trimming; V, J and clone size are from that table. This sample holds tens of thousands of clones; around 81% were observed only once. The leading ten clones occupy roughly 5.7% of the sample.

Recombination linked TRBV5-4 to TRBJ2-1, and 12 junction bases match TRBD2. Sequences were obtained from peripheral blood. The clonotype was recovered from a man over 45 with active COVID-19. The nucleotide sequence is TGTGCCAGCAGCTCATGGACTAGCGGGGCAACACTGGGGTTCTTC. This codes for CASSSWTSGATLGFF. With the rest looked up from the reference TRBV5-4 and TRBJ2-1 genes rather than sequenced, the full variable domain is ETGVTQSPTHLIKTRGQQVTLRCSSQSGHNTVSWYQQALGQGPQFIFQYYREEENGRGNFPPRFSGLQFPNYSSELNVNALELDDSALYLCASSSWTSGATLGFFGPGTRLTVL.